The rows below give T cell receptor beta chains drawn from one sample of a study of shared clonotypes between healthy human individuals. Profiling relied on immunoSEQ multiplex PCR, and the TCRdb table lists in-frame clones only, not all of them. The data contain approximately 1,500,000 clones, 95% to 99% of them singletons. The sequenced material came from naive CD4+ T cells sorted from blood. Receptor source: a man younger than 40 in good health. CDR3s include the opening cysteine and the closing phenylalanine or tryptophan. D genes are given only for firm matches. Expanded clones get a size class; other rows say once, few or many, or leave the size out.

DNA | CDR3 | V | size | D | length | J
TGTGCCAGCAGTGTCGGAGGGCAAGTCTACAATGAGCAGTTCTTC | CASSVGGQVYNEQFF | TRBV25-1 | once | - | 15 | TRBJ2-1
TGCAGTGCTAGGGGCGGCTACGAGCAGTACTTC | CSARGGYEQYF | TRBV20-1 | - | - | 11 | TRBJ2-7
TGTGCCAGCAGCTTATGGACGGGGTCCTACGAGCAGTACTTC | CASSLWTGSYEQYF | TRBV7-2 | - | - | 14 | TRBJ2-7
TGTGCCAGCAGTTACGGAGGGGTCACCATGAACACTGAAGCTTTCTTT | CASSYGGVTMNTEAFF | TRBV6-6 | - | - | 16 | TRBJ1-1
TGTGCCAGTAGTATAATGACAGGGCACACAGATACGCAGTATTTT | CASSIMTGHTDTQYF | TRBV19 | - | TRBD1 | 15 | TRBJ2-3
TGTGCCAGCTCACTACTGACAGGGTCTAACACTGAAGCTTTCTTT | CASSLLTGSNTEAFF | TRBV18 | - | TRBD1 | 15 | TRBJ1-1
TGTGCCAGCAGCTTAAGAAAGGTGGGACAGGGGCAAGAGACCCAGTACTTC | CASSLRKVGQGQETQYF | TRBV11-2 | - | TRBD1 | 17 | TRBJ2-5
TGCGCCAGCAGCCCCTCGCGGGGAGTTAGCACAGATACGCAGTATTTT | CASSPSRGVSTDTQYF | TRBV5-1 | - | - | 16 | TRBJ2-3
TGTGCCAGCAGCGTTTCCCAGATCACAGATACGCAGTATTTT | CASSVSQITDTQYF | TRBV9 | - | - | 14 | TRBJ2-3
TGTGCCAGCAGGCCGCAGGTGGACTACGAGCAGTACTTC | CASRPQVDYEQYF | TRBV5-6 | - | - | 13 | TRBJ2-7
TGTGCCAGCTCACCCGGGACTAGCGGGACTGGGGCCAACGTCCTGACTTTC | CASSPGTSGTGANVLTF | TRBV18 | - | TRBD2 | 17 | TRBJ2-6
TGTGCCAGTAGTTCGCTCCGGACTAGCGGGAGTCGCAATGAGCAGTTCTTC | CASSSLRTSGSRNEQFF | TRBV19 | - | TRBD2 | 17 | TRBJ2-1
TGTGCCAGCTCACCCAGGGGGTCCGACTCTGGGGCCAACGTCCTGACTTTC | CASSPRGSDSGANVLTF | TRBV18 | once | TRBD1 | 17 | TRBJ2-6
TGTGCCAGTAGTCCGGTCGGACAGGGTATAGCCGGGGAGCTGTTTTTT | CASSPVGQGIAGELFF | TRBV19 | - | TRBD1 | 16 | TRBJ2-2
TGTGCCAGTAGTTTTGGGGCCGCCTGGAATCAGCCCCAGCATTTT | CASSFGAAWNQPQHF | TRBV19 | - | - | 15 | TRBJ1-5
TGTGCCAGCCGGACAGGGGGCCGGGGCTATGGCTACACCTTC | CASRTGGRGYGYTF | TRBV5-6 | once | TRBD1 | 14 | TRBJ1-2
TGTGCCAGCAGCCAAGGGCGGGGGGCCTACAATGAGCAGTTCTTC | CASSQGRGAYNEQFF | TRBV14 | - | TRBD2 | 15 | TRBJ2-1
TGTGCCAGTAGTCCCCACTTGGCCAAAAACATTCAGTACTTC | CASSPHLAKNIQYF | TRBV19 | once | - | 14 | TRBJ2-4
TGTGCCAGCAGGTCCCTCAGGGTCCCTGAGCAGTTCTTC | CASRSLRVPEQFF | TRBV6-1 | once | - | 13 | TRBJ2-1
TGTGCCAGCAGCCGTAGCGGGATCGTCTCCTACGAGCAGTACTTC | CASSRSGIVSYEQYF | TRBV6-5 | - | TRBD2 | 15 | TRBJ2-7
TGTGCTAGCAGCGCCCCGGGACAGGCACCCTACGAGCAGTACTTC | CASSAPGQAPYEQYF | TRBV7-7 | - | TRBD1 | 15 | TRBJ2-7
TGCGCCAGCAGCCAAGGGTACAATGAGCAGTTCTTC | CASSQGYNEQFF | TRBV4-1 | few | - | 12 | TRBJ2-1
TGTGCCAGCAGTAGCCTCGTCACAGGGGGCTATGGCTACACCTTC | CASSSLVTGGYGYTF | TRBV9 | - | TRBD1 | 15 | TRBJ1-2
TGTGCCATCAGTGGGAGAGGTGGGCACACAGATACGCAGTATTTT | CAISGRGGHTDTQYF | TRBV10-3 | - | - | 15 | TRBJ2-3
TGCGCCAGCAGTTTGGGGGGCCGTGCCAAGGAGCCCCAGCATTTT | CASSLGGRAKEPQHF | TRBV5-1 | - | - | 15 | TRBJ1-5
TGCGCCAGCAGTGAGTCGTCGGGCAGCTTTGGCTACACCTTC | CASSESSGSFGYTF | TRBV10-2 | once | - | 14 | TRBJ1-2
TGTGCCAGCGGACTTTCGGGTTCCTACAATGAGCAGTTCTTC | CASGLSGSYNEQFF | TRBV7-2 | once | - | 14 | TRBJ2-1
TGCGCCAGCAGCCAAGAAAGAGGGAGCTCCTACAATGAGCAGTTCTTC | CASSQERGSSYNEQFF | TRBV4-1 | - | - | 16 | TRBJ2-1
TGTGCCAGCAGTGAAGGGGGAGCAAACTATGGCTACACCTTC | CASSEGGANYGYTF | TRBV6-1 | - | - | 14 | TRBJ1-2
TGTGCCAGCGCGACCACTAGCGGGAGGGCGAATGAGCAGTTCTTC | CASATTSGRANEQFF | TRBV7-9 | - | TRBD2 | 15 | TRBJ2-1
TGTGCCAGCAGCTTGCGACGGGCAACCTACAATGAGCAGTTCTTC | CASSLRRATYNEQFF | TRBV11-2 | - | - | 15 | TRBJ2-1
TGTGCCACCAGCAGAGTACGGGGGAGTGTAAGACAGCCCCAGCATTTT | CATSRVRGSVRQPQHF | TRBV15 | - | - | 16 | TRBJ1-5
TGCGCCAGCAGCTTGTTGTCAGGGAACACTGAAGCTTTCTTT | CASSLLSGNTEAFF | TRBV5-1 | - | - | 14 | TRBJ1-1
TGTGCCAGCTCACCCAGCGGGTTAACCCGGGACAGGGGCGCCCGAGCCAAAAACATTCAGTACTTC | CASSPSGLTRDRGARAKNIQYF | TRBV18 | - | TRBD1 | 22 | TRBJ2-4
TGTGCCAGCAGCTCCGTATCGGGGAGGGGCACAGATACGCAGTATTTT | CASSSVSGRGTDTQYF | TRBV11-2 | - | TRBD2 | 16 | TRBJ2-3
TGCGCCAGCAGCTTGATGGCAGGCGCAGCAGGAGATACGCAGTATTTT | CASSLMAGAAGDTQYF | TRBV5-1 | - | - | 16 | TRBJ2-3
TGTGCCAGCAGTTTAAGGACAGGGGGCGTTAATAATGAAAAACTGTTTTTT | CASSLRTGGVNNEKLFF | TRBV27 | - | TRBD1 | 17 | TRBJ1-4
TGCAGCGTCGTCCCTGGGGGGCCGGAGACCCAGTACTTC | CSVVPGGPETQYF | TRBV29-1 | - | - | 13 | TRBJ2-5
TGTGCCAGCACCTTCGGGAGTAGCGGGGTCTACGAGCAGTACTTC | CASTFGSSGVYEQYF | TRBV5-4 | - | TRBD2 | 15 | TRBJ2-7
TGCGCCAGCAGCTACCTAAACAGGGGCTATGGCTACACCTTC | CASSYLNRGYGYTF | TRBV5-1 | - | TRBD1 | 14 | TRBJ1-2
TGTGCCAGTTCCCAATCCTCCTCCTACAATGAGCAGTTCTTC | CASSQSSSYNEQFF | TRBV19 | - | - | 14 | TRBJ2-1
TGTGCCAGCAGGGGGAATAGGGTGTTAAACACTGAAGCTTTCTTT | CASRGNRVLNTEAFF | TRBV27 | - | - | 15 | TRBJ1-1
TGTGCCAGCAGTGGGAGGGGTGGCAATCAGCCCCAGCATTTT | CASSGRGGNQPQHF | TRBV6-5 | - | - | 14 | TRBJ1-5
TGTGCCACCAGCAGAGGTGAGGGTAACAATCAGCCCCAGCATTTT | CATSRGEGNNQPQHF | TRBV15 | - | - | 15 | TRBJ1-5
TGTGCCAGCAGCCAACAAAGCACCGGGACAGCTAATGGCTACACCTTC | CASSQQSTGTANGYTF | TRBV16 | - | TRBD1 | 16 | TRBJ1-2
TGCGCCAGCAGCTTGTTTGGGACCACTAACACCGGGGAGCTGTTTTTT | CASSLFGTTNTGELFF | TRBV5-1 | - | - | 16 | TRBJ2-2
TGCGCCAGCAGCCACGGTAGCGGGAGGTTCACCGGGGAGCTGTTTTTT | CASSHGSGRFTGELFF | TRBV4-1 | - | TRBD2 | 16 | TRBJ2-2
TGTGCCAGCTCCGTGGGCACAGATACGCAGTATTTT | CASSVGTDTQYF | TRBV6-1 | once | - | 12 | TRBJ2-3
TGTGCCAGCAGCTTAGGCGGGCAGGGCTATGGCTACACCTTC | CASSLGGQGYGYTF | TRBV11-2 | - | - | 14 | TRBJ1-2
TGTGCCTTTCCGGGGCCATGGGGCACCGGGGAGCTGTTTTTT | CAFPGPWGTGELFF | TRBV30 | - | - | 14 | TRBJ2-2
TGTGCCAGCCGGTTCTCTGGGGCCAACGTCCTGACTTTC | CASRFSGANVLTF | TRBV6-5 | - | - | 13 | TRBJ2-6
TGCGCCAGCAGCCAATCCTACCCGGGACTAGCGGCCTACAATGAGCAGTTCTTC | CASSQSYPGLAAYNEQFF | TRBV4-3 | - | TRBD2 | 18 | TRBJ2-1
TGTGCCACCAGCAGAGATCCCCCACAGGGGGTAAGCACAGATACGCAGTATTTT | CATSRDPPQGVSTDTQYF | TRBV15 | - | TRBD1 | 18 | TRBJ2-3
TGTGCCAGCAGCGGGCAGGGGAGACCCGACTACGAGCAGTACTTC | CASSGQGRPDYEQYF | TRBV5-4 | - | - | 15 | TRBJ2-7
TGTGCCAGCAGCCCGGCAGGGAAAACAGTCCTGACTTTC | CASSPAGKTVLTF | TRBV6-5 | - | - | 13 | TRBJ2-6
TGCAGTGCTAGATCCGGGGAGCTGTTTTTT | CSARSGELFF | TRBV20-1 | - | - | 10 | TRBJ2-2
TGTGCCACCAGACTAGCGGGAGGGCCCTCCTACAATGAGCAGTTCTTC | CATRLAGGPSYNEQFF | TRBV15 | once | TRBD2 | 16 | TRBJ2-1